This TCR beta chain was sequenced for a study of low-dose radiotherapy and immunotherapy resistance in tumors. This clonotype was seen many times. The ends lost 7 bases at V and 3 bases at J; junction bases unmatched: 5. The CDR3 is 12 amino acids. CDR1 SQVTM and CDR2 ANQGSEA come from the germline V gene. Time point defined: before trial treatment. cDNA synthesis used a TRAV/TRBV-specific primer set for both chains. TCR amplification used 20 PCR cycles, a constant-region primer and a V-primer adapter. MiXCR was run by TCRdb on the reads, yielding one entry per CDR3 protein. The sample shows around 68,000 distinct CDR3 sequences, around a quarter of them seen only once.

The sequence was collected from a male donor with rectosigmoid adenocarcinoma. Material: PBMCs, obtained before treatment. This chain connects TRBV29-1 to TRBJ2-5, with 7 bases matching TRBD1. The CDR3 region has the DNA TGCAGCGCCCACGGGACAGAAGAGACCCAGTACTTC. It yields the protein CSAHGTEETQYF.